This TCR beta chain was sequenced during a study of blood T cell repertoires in COVID-19. Study-wide background: Sites in the United States, Italy and Spain provided acute and convalescent COVID-19 samples. In each case, the material was cDNA or gDNA derived from T cells, B-cell-depleted T cells, or PBMCs.

From germline, CDR1 is MNHEY and CDR2 SVGAGI. Trimming at V came to 7 bases and at J to 8 bases, leaving 12 bases not matched to a gene. This CDR3 has 14 amino acids. Authors' processing steps: Using reference gene primer amplification, nucleated cell counts were estimated. Generated by immunoSEQ multiplex PCR, the TCRdb table keeps only in-frame clones and is missing some. V, J and clone size derive from that table, while D and trimming were established from the DNA sequence. The table has 250,000 to 300,000 clones, 90% seen once. Those enrolled in Seattle joined during active infection and were followed longitudinally afterward.

This chain joins TRBV6-5 and TRBJ1-2; 8 nucleotides agree with TRBD1. This TCR derives from a woman aged 60-75 years with COVID-19, enrolled during active disease. Sequencing was done on a sample of peripheral blood. CDR3 DNA: TGTGCCAGCATTACGGACAGGGCATACTCAGGCTACACCTTC. It codes for CASITDRAYSGYTF.